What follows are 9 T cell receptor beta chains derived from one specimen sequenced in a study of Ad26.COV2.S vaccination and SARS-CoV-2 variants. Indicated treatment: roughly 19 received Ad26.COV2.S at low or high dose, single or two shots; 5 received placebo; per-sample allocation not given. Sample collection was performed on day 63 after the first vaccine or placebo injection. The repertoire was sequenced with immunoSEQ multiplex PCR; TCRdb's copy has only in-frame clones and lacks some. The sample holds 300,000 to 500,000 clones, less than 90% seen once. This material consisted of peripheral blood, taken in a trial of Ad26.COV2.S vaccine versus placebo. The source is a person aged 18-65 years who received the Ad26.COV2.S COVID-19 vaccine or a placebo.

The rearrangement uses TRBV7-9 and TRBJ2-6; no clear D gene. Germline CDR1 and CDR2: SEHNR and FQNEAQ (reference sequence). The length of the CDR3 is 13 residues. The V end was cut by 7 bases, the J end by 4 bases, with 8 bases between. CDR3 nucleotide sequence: TGTGCCAGCATTTCCTCCGGGGCCAACGTCCTGACTTTC. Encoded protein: CASISSGANVLTF.

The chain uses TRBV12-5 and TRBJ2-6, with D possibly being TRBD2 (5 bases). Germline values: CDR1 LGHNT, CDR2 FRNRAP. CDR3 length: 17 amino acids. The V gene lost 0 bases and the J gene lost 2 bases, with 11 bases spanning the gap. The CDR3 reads CASGLVLEGTGANVLTF. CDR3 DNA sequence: TGTGCTAGTGGTTTGGTACTCGAGGGAACTGGGGCCAACGTCCTGACTTTC.

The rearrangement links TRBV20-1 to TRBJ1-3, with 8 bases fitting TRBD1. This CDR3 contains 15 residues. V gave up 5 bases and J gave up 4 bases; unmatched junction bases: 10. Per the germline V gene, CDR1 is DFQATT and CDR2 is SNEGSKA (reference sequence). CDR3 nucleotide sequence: TGCAGTGCTGGTGACAGGGGAGCTCTGGGAAACACCATATATTTT. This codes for CSAGDRGALGNTIYF.

The CDR3 loop reads CSVEQGRTEAFF. The CDR3 nucleotides are TGCAGCGTTGAGCAGGGTCGCACTGAAGCTTTCTTT. The V call is TRBV29-1, the J call TRBJ1-1; possible D gene TRBD1, 5 bases. Trimming took off 3 bases at V and 4 bases at J, with 9 bases between the two ends. The CDR3 has 12 amino acids. Germline CDR1 and CDR2: SQVTM and ANQGSEA. The variable domain in full, completed from reference TRBV29-1 and TRBJ1-1, reads SAVISQKPSRDICQRGTSLTIQCQVDSQVTMMFWYRQQPGQSLTLIATANQGSEATYESGFVIDKFPISRPNLTFSTLTVSNMSPEDSSIYLCSVEQGRTEAFFGQGTRLTVV.

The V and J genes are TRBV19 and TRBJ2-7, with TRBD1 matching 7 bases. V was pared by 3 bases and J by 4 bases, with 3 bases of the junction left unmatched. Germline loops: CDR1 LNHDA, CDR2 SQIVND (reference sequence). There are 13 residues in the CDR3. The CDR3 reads CASSMIQGYEQYF. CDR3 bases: TGTGCCAGTAGTATGATACAGGGGTACGAGCAGTACTTC.

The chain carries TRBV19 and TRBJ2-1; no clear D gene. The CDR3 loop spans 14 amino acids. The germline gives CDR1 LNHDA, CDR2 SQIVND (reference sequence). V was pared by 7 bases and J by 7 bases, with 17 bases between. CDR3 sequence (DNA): TGTGCCAGTATAAGAAGGGCGGACGATAATGAGCAGTTCTTC. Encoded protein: CASIRRADDNEQFF.

DNA for the CDR3: TGTGCCAGCAGTGAAGTGGGGCCCAGAACTGAAGCTTTCTTT. It translates to CASSEVGPRTEAFF. The chain links TRBV6-1 to TRBJ1-1; maybe TRBD1 (5 bases). Trimming stripped 1 base from V and 5 bases from J, with 11 bases between. CDR1 and CDR2 (germline): MNHNS, SASEGT. CDR3 length: 14 amino acids.

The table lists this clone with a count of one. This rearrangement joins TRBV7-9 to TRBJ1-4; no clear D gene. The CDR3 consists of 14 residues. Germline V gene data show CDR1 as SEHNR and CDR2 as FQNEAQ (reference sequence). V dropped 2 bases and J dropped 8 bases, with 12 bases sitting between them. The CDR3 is CASSLNEKREKLFF. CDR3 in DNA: TGTGCCAGCAGCTTAAACGAGAAAAGGGAAAAACTGTTTTTT. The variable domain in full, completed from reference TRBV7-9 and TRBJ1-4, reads DTGVSQNPRHKITKRGQNVTFRCDPISEHNRLYWYRQTLGQGPEFLTYFQNEAQLEKSRLLSDRFSAERPKGSFSTLEIQRTEQGDSAMYLCASSLNEKREKLFFGSGTQLSVL.

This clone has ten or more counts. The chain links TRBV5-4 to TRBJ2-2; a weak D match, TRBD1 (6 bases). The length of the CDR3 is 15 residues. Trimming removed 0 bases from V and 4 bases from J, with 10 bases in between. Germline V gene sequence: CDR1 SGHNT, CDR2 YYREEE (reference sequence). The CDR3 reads CASSLGGGVTGELFF. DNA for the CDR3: TGTGCCAGCAGCTTGGGTGGGGGCGTCACCGGGGAGCTGTTTTTT.